The rows below give T cell receptor beta chains drawn from one sample of a study of OX40 agonist ivuxolimab in advanced cancers. The assay was immunoSEQ multiplex PCR, and TCRdb's table has in-frame clones only and misses some. This sample has under 60,000 clones; roughly 82% occur once, and the top ten carry 3.5% to 4%. The specimen was CD4+ or CD8+ T cells sorted from blood, collected in a trial of the OX40 agonist ivuxolimab. All receptors derive from an adult with an advanced solid tumor such as melanoma, head and neck, liver or kidney cancer. The CDR3 runs from the conserved cysteine through the conserved F or W. D genes are given only for firm matches. Clone size, where shown, is once, few, many, or a class for clones that have expanded.

size,V,J,D,DNA,CDR3
NA,TRBV11-2,TRBJ2-1,NA,TGTGCCAGCAGCTTGGGGGCCGGGAGCGGAGTCTACAATGAGCAGTTCTTC,CASSLGAGSGVYNEQFF
NA,TRBV18,TRBJ1-1,NA,TGTGCCAGCTCAATGGGGGCCGGAATGAACACTGAAGCTTTCTTT,CASSMGAGMNTEAFF
NA,TRBV5-4,TRBJ2-1,TRBD1,TGTGCCAGCAGCTTGGGGACAGGCCCACCTTTCTACAATGAGCAGTTCTTC,CASSLGTGPPFYNEQFF
NA,TRBV7-2,TRBJ2-7,TRBD1,TGTGCCAGCAGCTTGGAGGCAGGGGGCCCCTACGAGCAGTACTTC,CASSLEAGGPYEQYF
NA,TRBV28,TRBJ1-1,TRBD1,TGTGCCAGCAGTTCATCGACAGGGTCGGACACTGAAGCTTTCTTT,CASSSSTGSDTEAFF
NA,TRBV11-3,TRBJ2-1,NA,TGTGCCAGCAGCTTCGTCGGAGGGGGGAATGAGCAGTTCTTC,CASSFVGGGNEQFF
NA,TRBV6-1,TRBJ2-5,TRBD1,TGTGCCAGCAGGGACAGGGTCGGATATGAGACCCAGTACTTC,CASRDRVGYETQYF
NA,TRBV11-3,TRBJ2-3,NA,TGTGCCAGCAGCTTACTTCAGAGGCCCCCAGATACGCAGTATTTT,CASSLLQRPPDTQYF
NA,TRBV6-1,TRBJ2-1,TRBD1,TGTGCCTCCCTATCCTCAATAGGGGGCCAGGAGCAGTTCTTC,CASLSSIGGQEQFF
medium-sized,TRBV5-1,TRBJ1-5,TRBD1,TGCGCCAGCAGCTACACGACAGGGAGCAATCAGCCCCAGCATTTT,CASSYTTGSNQPQHF
NA,TRBV5-1,TRBJ2-1,NA,TGCGCCAGCAGCTTGGCTCTAGGGGGCAATGAGCAGTTCTTC,CASSLALGGNEQFF
NA,TRBV11-2,TRBJ2-1,NA,TGTGCCAGCAGCTTACGGAGGGTAAAAGACAATGAGCAGTTCTTC,CASSLRRVKDNEQFF
NA,TRBV7-6,TRBJ2-2,TRBD1,TGTGCCAGCAGCTTAGTAGCGGGGACAGGGGCCGGGGAGCTGTTTTTT,CASSLVAGTGAGELFF
NA,TRBV11-3,TRBJ2-2,NA,TGTGCCAGCAGCATGGGACTCCTAATGGGGACCGGGGAGCTGTTTTTT,CASSMGLLMGTGELFF
NA,TRBV28,TRBJ2-2,TRBD2,TGTGCCAGCAGCCCAAGCGGGGTCGCCACCGGGGAGCTGTTTTTT,CASSPSGVATGELFF
NA,TRBV5-4,TRBJ2-1,NA,TGTGCCAGCAGCCAATCTTATCGCCTCAATGAGCAGTTCTTC,CASSQSYRLNEQFF
NA,TRBV10-3,TRBJ1-5,NA,TGTGCCATCAGGGACGGACAGCACAATCAGCCCCAGCATTTT,CAIRDGQHNQPQHF
NA,TRBV6-1,TRBJ1-5,NA,TGTGCCAGCAGTGACAGGGATGGTAGCAATCAGCCCCAGCATTTT,CASSDRDGSNQPQHF
NA,TRBV19,TRBJ2-1,TRBD2,TGTGCCAGTAGTATAGGAGGCCCTAGCGGGGGGGATGGGGAGCAGTTCTTC,CASSIGGPSGGDGEQFF
once,TRBV5-6,TRBJ2-7,TRBD1,TGTGCCAGCGGCCGGACAGGGAACTCCTACGAGCAGTACTTC,CASGRTGNSYEQYF
NA,TRBV7-2,TRBJ1-3,NA,TGTGCCAGCAGCTTAGAGGCGACTGGAAACACCATATATTTT,CASSLEATGNTIYF
NA,TRBV11-3,TRBJ1-2,NA,TGTGCCAGCAGCTTAGATCGGGTGTCAAACTATGGCTACACCTTC,CASSLDRVSNYGYTF
NA,TRBV5-1,TRBJ2-1,TRBD1,TGCGCCAGCAGCTCAGACAGGGTGCCGTTCTTC,CASSSDRVPFF
NA,TRBV27,TRBJ1-5,NA,TGTGCCAGCAGTAAACTTGGGAATCAGCCCCAGCATTTT,CASSKLGNQPQHF
few,TRBV18,TRBJ1-5,NA,TGTGCCAGCTCACCGGAGGGCAGCGTCAATCAGCCCCAGCATTTT,CASSPEGSVNQPQHF
NA,TRBV18,TRBJ2-1,NA,TGTGCCAGCTCCGAGCGGGTCTCCTACAATGAGCAGTTCTTC,CASSERVSYNEQFF
NA,TRBV19,TRBJ2-7,NA,TGTGCCAGTAGTATAGAAGGCGGGGAGTCCTACGAGCAGTACTTC,CASSIEGGESYEQYF
NA,TRBV7-2,TRBJ2-7,NA,TGTGCCAGCAGCCTACAGGGAACCTACGAGCAGTACTTC,CASSLQGTYEQYF
NA,TRBV5-4,TRBJ2-3,NA,TGTGCCAGCAGCTCCCAACGGGCCAGCCGGGATACGCAGTATTTT,CASSSQRASRDTQYF
NA,TRBV10-3,TRBJ2-5,NA,TGTGCCATCAGTGCGGAACTAGGGGGACCCCAAGAGACCCAGTACTTC,CAISAELGGPQETQYF
NA,TRBV30,TRBJ1-1,NA,TGTGCCTGGAAGTATTACGGACAGATAGAAGCTTTCTTT,CAWKYYGQIEAFF
few,TRBV7-9,TRBJ1-6,NA,TGTGCCAGCAGCTTAATAGACGGAAATTCACCCCTCCACTTT,CASSLIDGNSPLHF
few,TRBV2,TRBJ1-1,NA,TGTGCCAGCAGTGAGGGTGCGAACACTGAAGCTTTCTTT,CASSEGANTEAFF
NA,TRBV6-1,TRBJ2-7,NA,TGTGCCAGCAGTCCAGTTCCGTTGGAGCAGTACTTC,CASSPVPLEQYF
NA,TRBV18,TRBJ2-3,TRBD2,TGTGCCAGCTCGGGACTAGCGGGGGGCAGCACAGATACGCAGTATTTT,CASSGLAGGSTDTQYF
NA,TRBV9,TRBJ2-5,NA,TGTGCCAGCAGCGTAGCCCCGGGGGGCTTCCAAGAGACCCAGTACTTC,CASSVAPGGFQETQYF
few,TRBV5-1,TRBJ2-3,NA,TGCGCCAGCAGCTTGGGGCAGCTCACAGATACGCAGTATTTT,CASSLGQLTDTQYF
NA,TRBV19,TRBJ2-2,TRBD1,TGTGCCAGTAGTATAAACAGGGGGCGACCCGGGGAGCTGTTTTTT,CASSINRGRPGELFF
NA,TRBV28,TRBJ1-2,NA,TGTGCCAGCAGTTCCCCCCAGGCCGATTATGGCTACACCTTC,CASSSPQADYGYTF
NA,TRBV18,TRBJ2-1,TRBD1,TGTGCCAGCTCACCGGGACAGGTGAACAATGAGCAGTTCTTC,CASSPGQVNNEQFF
NA,TRBV11-3,TRBJ1-5,NA,TGTGCCAGCAGCTACTCAGCGTTACAGCCCCAGCATTTT,CASSYSALQPQHF